This T cell receptor beta chain was sequenced in a study of shared clonotypes between healthy human individuals. Germline V gene sequence: CDR1 SGHVS, CDR2 FNYEAQ. This CDR3 spans 15 amino acids. The germline V and J ends were trimmed by 5 bases and 0 bases, with 10 bases remaining between them. The method was immunoSEQ multiplex PCR; TCRdb's version includes in-frame clones alone and lacks a portion of them. The data contain some 2 million clones, approximately 94% of them singletons. Naive CD8 cells lacked CD45RO and underwent positive selection for CCR7, leaving out terminally differentiated effector memory CD45RA+ cells. Those who donated were healthy HIV-negative adults, with no recent acute infections or vaccinations reported. To note about this clone: The antigen remains unidentified.

Overall study findings and caveats: For naive CD4 cells, roughly 5% of clonotypes were shared across a handful of donors.

V gene TRBV7-6 combines with J gene TRBJ2-2; D is unresolved. Sequencing input: naive CD8+ T cells sorted from blood. The TCR was taken from a man between 18 and 29 years old in good health. CDR3 residues: CASSATQTNTGELFF. The DNA of the CDR3 is TGTGCCAGCAGCGCGACACAGACGAACACCGGGGAGCTGTTTTTT. The whole variable domain, filled in from reference TRBV7-6 and TRBJ2-2, reads GAGVSQSPRYKVTKRGQDVALRCDPISGHVSLYWYRQALGQGPEFLTYFNYEAQQDKSGLPNDRFSAERPEGSISTLTIQRTEQRDSAMYRCASSATQTNTGELFFGEGSRLTVL.